Detailed here is one T cell receptor beta chain. What it recognizes is unknown. This entry belongs to a study of Ad26.COV2.S vaccination and SARS-CoV-2 variants. Study-level findings and limits: Spike-specific TCR breadth was greater in vaccine than placebo recipients. Assessments of TCR breadth and depth may have underestimated the total T cell responses. Participants given vaccine showed non-spike TCR breadth similar to that of placebo recipients. There was reportedly substantial breadth in spike-specific CD8+ and CD4+ T cell responses after vaccination.

TCRdb's table, derived via immunoSEQ multiplex PCR, lists solely in-frame clones and lacks some. The table shows 350,000 to 450,000 clones, with about 90% occurring only once. This CDR3 has 14 amino acids. Deletions cut 4 bases from V and 3 bases from J, with 13 bases between. CDR1 SGHRS and CDR2 YFSETQ come from the germline V gene. The clonotype originates from a human donor who had recovered from COVID-19. V is TRBV5-1 and J is TRBJ1-1; TRBD1 is a possible D gene (6 bases). The sample in question was peripheral blood, obtained after recovery from COVID-19. CDR3 sequence (DNA): TGCGCCAGCAGCGTCCGACAGGATGACACTGAAGCTTTCTTT. Translation: CASSVRQDDTEAFF.